This TCR beta chain originates from a study of blood T cell repertoires in COVID-19. Across the study: The origin of the acute and convalescent COVID-19 samples was the United States, Italy and Spain.

CDR3 length: 13 amino acids. The V gene lost 7 bases and the J gene lost 3 bases, with 10 bases spanning the gap. TCRdb's table, derived via immunoSEQ multiplex PCR, lists solely in-frame clones and lacks some. This sample has about 340,000 clones, with 80% to 90% found just once. J is TRBJ1-5 and V is TRBV12-3 or TRBV12-4; D possibly corresponds to TRBD1 (5 bases). Sequencing was carried out using peripheral blood. This clonotype was sampled from a woman in her fifties or sixties with COVID-19, enrolled during active disease. The CDR3 region is CASIARDNQPQHF. CDR3 sequence (DNA): TGTGCCAGCATCGCCAGGGACAATCAGCCCCAGCATTTT.